This is a list of T cell receptor beta chains from one sample in a study of blood T cell repertoires in COVID-19. The method was immunoSEQ multiplex PCR; TCRdb's version includes in-frame clones alone and lacks a portion of them. The sample shows over 85,000 clones, around 74% of them seen only once. Material: peripheral blood. Receptors were obtained from a woman aged 60-75 years with acute or convalescent COVID-19. Each CDR3 is given with its conserved first and last residue. A D gene is named only where the DNA matches it firmly. Expanded clones are given a class, and other clones once, few, many or no size at all.

d_call clone_size j_call v_call cdr3_nt cdr3_aa
- - TRBJ2-6 TRBV20-1 TGCAGTGCTAGTGATCCGGGCTCTGGGGCCAACGTCCTGACTTTC CSASDPGSGANVLTF
- once TRBJ1-2 TRBV7-2 TGTGCCAGCAGCTCAGCCCAGGGGAAGGGTGGCTACACCTTC CASSSAQGKGGYTF
- - TRBJ1-6 TRBV30 TGTGCCTGGAGTCCCTCTAATTCACCCCTCCACTTT CAWSPSNSPLHF
- - TRBJ1-1 TRBV7-9 TGTGCCAGCGGCTATGGGGAGGTGAACACTGAAGCTTTCTTT CASGYGEVNTEAFF
- - TRBJ1-1 TRBV6-5 TGTGCCAGCAGTTACGCGGGGGTAGGCCTCAACACTGAAGCTTTCTTT CASSYAGVGLNTEAFF
TRBD1 - TRBJ1-6 TRBV3-1/TRBV3-2 TGTGCCAGCAGCCCCCTGGGACAGGGAAATTCACCCCTCCACTTT CASSPLGQGNSPLHF
- - TRBJ1-1 TRBV28 TGTGCCAGCAGACCTCTTACGTCGAGCACTGAAGCTTTCTTT CASRPLTSSTEAFF
- few TRBJ1-1 TRBV7-2 TGTGCCAGCAGCCCGGAGCCCAGTAGGACTGAAGCTTTCTTT CASSPEPSRTEAFF
TRBD1 - TRBJ1-1 TRBV10-3 TGTGCCATCAGTGAGGACAGGGTCGAAGCTTTCTTT CAISEDRVEAFF
- - TRBJ2-3 TRBV9 TGTGCCAGCAGTTGGGGGGGCCCAACAGATACGCAGTATTTT CASSWGGPTDTQYF
TRBD1 - TRBJ1-3 TRBV24-1 TGTGCCACCAGTGATAACACAGGGGGAAACTCTGGAAACACCATATATTTT CATSDNTGGNSGNTIYF
- - TRBJ1-2 TRBV18 TGTGCCAGCTCACCACGAGACAGTCGGGAGGGCTACACCTTC CASSPRDSREGYTF
- - TRBJ1-1 TRBV5-1 TGCGCCAGCAGCTTGGTAGCAGAGAACACTGAAGCTTTCTTT CASSLVAENTEAFF
- - TRBJ1-2 TRBV7-2 TGTGCCAGCAGCCCGGACCTAGGGGGCTATGGCTACACCTTC CASSPDLGGYGYTF
- - TRBJ2-7 TRBV5-1 TGCGCCAGCAGCTTGGCCGGGAGGGGGCCCTACGAGCAGTACTTC CASSLAGRGPYEQYF
TRBD1 - TRBJ1-1 TRBV2 TGTGCCAGCGGCAGGGGGCGTATCGTACAGGGTGAAGCTTTCTTT CASGRGRIVQGEAFF
- - TRBJ2-3 TRBV10-3 TGTGCCATCAGTGTGTCCCGGTCAGATACGCAGTATTTT CAISVSRSDTQYF
TRBD1 - TRBJ1-6 TRBV10-3 TGTGCCATCAGCCAGACAGGGAAAGATTCACCCCTCCACTTT CAISQTGKDSPLHF
TRBD1 - TRBJ2-2 TRBV11-2 TGTGCCAGCAGCTTCCGGACAGGGAAAAACACCGGGGAGCTGTTTTTT CASSFRTGKNTGELFF
- - TRBJ2-2 TRBV5-5 TGTGCCAGCAGTGCGGTGGGAGACACCGGGGAGCTGTTTTTT CASSAVGDTGELFF
TRBD1 - TRBJ2-7 TRBV30 TGTGCCTGGAGCGCTGGACAGGGCTCCTACGAGCAGTACTTC CAWSAGQGSYEQYF
TRBD1 - TRBJ1-6 TRBV9 TGTGCCAGCAGCCTTGGACAGGTGAATTCACCCCTCCACTTT CASSLGQVNSPLHF
TRBD1 - TRBJ1-1 TRBV11-2 TGTGCCAGCAGCACCCGGGACAGGGGGGTTGGTACTGAAGCTTTCTTT CASSTRDRGVGTEAFF
TRBD1 - TRBJ2-5 TRBV10-3 TGTGCCATCAGTGATGGTCGTACAGGGGGAGAGACCCAGTACTTC CAISDGRTGGETQYF
TRBD1 - TRBJ1-3 TRBV30 TGTGCCTGGAGTGCCGGACAGGTTAAAGGAAACACCATATATTTT CAWSAGQVKGNTIYF
- - TRBJ1-2 TRBV6-5 TGTGCCAGCAGTTACTCGCCGGGAGATGGCTACACCTTC CASSYSPGDGYTF
- - TRBJ2-6 TRBV7-6 TGTGCCAGCAGCCCGGTCATCCGCTCTGGGGCCAACGTCCTGACTTTC CASSPVIRSGANVLTF
TRBD1 - TRBJ2-7 TRBV5-4 TGTGCCAGCAGCCCACATACAGGGGGATACGAGCAGTACTTC CASSPHTGGYEQYF
TRBD2 - TRBJ2-3 TRBV11-2 TGTGCCAGCAGCTTAGGAGCGGGGGGGCCGGATACGCAGTATTTT CASSLGAGGPDTQYF
- few TRBJ1-4 TRBV2 TGTGCCAGCAGTGATCGGAGCCTAGAAAAACTGTTTTTT CASSDRSLEKLFF
TRBD1 - TRBJ1-5 TRBV30 TGTGCCTGGAGTGATGCAACAGGGGTAAGCAATCAGCCCCAGCATTTT CAWSDATGVSNQPQHF
TRBD1 - TRBJ1-6 TRBV14 TGTGCCAGCAGCCGCCCGGGACAGTGGGTCCACTTT CASSRPGQWVHF
TRBD1 - TRBJ1-2 TRBV28 TGTGCCAGCAGTTTAGATCCAGGGGGCAGAGCTAACTATGGCTACACCTTC CASSLDPGGRANYGYTF
- - TRBJ1-2 TRBV28 TGTGCCAGCAGTTTAGTACAGGAAAAGCGCACCTTC CASSLVQEKRTF
TRBD2 - TRBJ2-1 TRBV9 TGTGCCAGCAGCGCGGGGGGGTTTGGGAATGAGCAGTTCTTC CASSAGGFGNEQFF
TRBD1 - TRBJ1-2 TRBV4-3 TGCGCCAGCAGCCAAGAGGGACAGGGACAGTATGGCTACACCTTC CASSQEGQGQYGYTF
- once TRBJ1-5 TRBV10-3 TGTGCCATCAGTGAGTCCTTGGTTACAGCTAGCAATCAGCCCCAGCATTTT CAISESLVTASNQPQHF
TRBD1 - TRBJ1-2 TRBV7-9 TGTGCCAGCAGCTCAGGGACAGGGACGGCCTATGGCTACACCTTC CASSSGTGTAYGYTF
- - TRBJ2-6 TRBV30 TGTGCCTGGACCGGTCGTGGCTCTGGGGCCAACGTCCTGACTTTC CAWTGRGSGANVLTF
- - TRBJ2-3 TRBV5-1 TGCGCCAGCAGCTTGGCCTCGAGGGTTGGGACAGATACGCAGTATTTT CASSLASRVGTDTQYF
- - TRBJ2-1 TRBV21-1 TGTGCCAGCAGCAAAGTGAGGCTAGAGGGCGGTTACTACAATGAGCAGTTCTTC CASSKVRLEGGYYNEQFF
TRBD1 - TRBJ2-7 TRBV5-4 TGTGCCAGCAGCACGCACGGGACAGGGGGCGAGCAGTACTTC CASSTHGTGGEQYF
- - TRBJ1-1 TRBV29-1 TGCAGCCTCACAAGGGGGGGGGTGAACACTGAAGCTTTCTTT CSLTRGGVNTEAFF
TRBD1 once TRBJ1-1 TRBV28 TGTGCCAGCAGTTTGGGGACAGGCCGGAACACTGAAGCTTTCTTT CASSLGTGRNTEAFF
- few TRBJ1-1 TRBV10-2 TGCGCCAGCAGCCCTGGGAGAATGAACACTGAAGCTTTCTTT CASSPGRMNTEAFF
- - TRBJ1-1 TRBV6-5 TGTGCCAGCAGTTACTCTATCTACACTGAAGCTTTCTTT CASSYSIYTEAFF
TRBD2 once TRBJ2-1 TRBV6-2/TRBV6-3 TGTGCCAGCAGTTACCTTAGCGGGGGGGCCAGCAATGAGCAGTTCTTC CASSYLSGGASNEQFF